The 18 T cell receptor beta chains below come from one sample, sequenced in a study of OX40 agonist ivuxolimab in advanced cancers. The protocol was immunoSEQ multiplex PCR, while the TCRdb copy is restricted to in-frame clones and leaves out a portion. The table lists about 67,000 clones, more than 75% of them singletons. The starting material was CD4+ or CD8+ T cells sorted from blood, obtained in a trial of the OX40 agonist ivuxolimab. All receptors derive from an adult with an advanced solid tumor such as melanoma, head and neck, liver or kidney cancer.

The chain links TRBV27 to TRBJ2-7; TRBD1 aligns across 8 bases. The CDR3 totals 15 residues. Losses at the gene ends were 5 bases for V and 3 bases for J; bases not matched to a gene: 9. Germline values: CDR1 MNHEY, CDR2 SMNVEV (reference sequence). Here the CDR3 reads CASSARTGPGYEQYF. The CDR3 DNA sequence: TGTGCCAGCAGTGCGAGGACAGGGCCGGGCTACGAGCAGTACTTC.

This clone occurred once. V gene TRBV27 combines with J gene TRBJ1-1; 8 bases align to TRBD1. Germline V gene lookup returns CDR1 MNHEY and CDR2 SMNVEV (reference sequence). The junction had 8 bases not matched to a gene; V was cut back by 5 bases and J by 3 bases. CDR3 length: 15 amino acids. DNA of the CDR3: TGTGCCAGCAGTCTACAGGGGGGGGGTTACACTGAAGCTTTCTTT. Translation: CASSLQGGGYTEAFF.

This clone was picked up one time. The rearrangement links TRBV5-1 to TRBJ1-2, with D possibly TRBD1 on 6 matching bases. Per the germline V gene, CDR1 is SGHRS and CDR2 is YFSETQ. V was clipped by 0 bases and J by 5 bases, with 14 bases between them. This CDR3 is 15 amino acids long. CDR3 DNA: TGCGCCAGCAGCTTGGACAGGGACCTTCGATATGGCTACACCTTC. Residues: CASSLDRDLRYGYTF.

The J gene is TRBJ2-7, the V gene TRBV2; tentatively, D is TRBD2 (5 bases). This CDR3 region has 12 residues. Trimming shortened V by 4 bases and J by 4 bases, and 8 bases separated the two germline ends. The germline gives CDR1 SNHLY, CDR2 FYNNEI. CDR3 in DNA: TGTGCCAGCAGTGGATCGGGGTACGAGCAGTACGTC. Amino acids: CASSGSGYEQYV.

This CDR3 is CASSMSDRGWETQYF. The CDR3 DNA reads TGTGCCAGCAGCATGTCGGACAGGGGCTGGGAGACCCAGTACTTC. The chain combines TRBV5-5 with TRBJ2-5; 9 nucleotides line up with TRBD1. The CDR3 consists of 15 residues. CDR1 and CDR2 (germline): SGHKS, YYEKEE (reference sequence). V was pared by 4 bases and J by 5 bases, with 9 bases of the junction left unmatched.

V usage is TRBV6-1 and J usage is TRBJ2-3; TRBD2 matches at 12 bases. The CDR3 is 14 residues long. V shed 6 bases, J shed 4 bases, and the junction held 2 bases outside the gene matches. Germline V gives CDR1 MNHNS, CDR2 SASEGT. CDR3 in DNA: TGTGCCAGCAGACTAGCGGGGGGATCAGATACGCAGTATTTT. Residues: CASRLAGGSDTQYF.

This clone was observed a few times. The CDR3 spells CASTEGASSYNEQFF. The CDR3 region has the DNA TGTGCCAGTACGGAGGGGGCGAGCTCCTACAATGAGCAGTTCTTC. The chain has TRBV19 and TRBJ2-1; TRBD1 might be the D (7 bases). This CDR3 spans 15 amino acids. Looked up from germline, CDR1 is LNHDA and CDR2 is SQIVND (reference sequence). The V end was cut by 7 bases, the J end by 0 bases, with 13 bases between.

The CDR3 protein is CASSQDRAIGNTIYF. The CDR3 DNA follows: TGCGCCAGCAGCCAAGACAGGGCTATCGGAAACACCATATATTTT. The chain carries TRBV4-1 and TRBJ1-3; maybe TRBD1 (5 bases). Trimming left V 0 bases short and J 4 bases short, with 10 bases between. The CDR3 is 15 residues long. Germline-derived CDR1 and CDR2 are MGHRA and YSYEKL.

The V and J genes are TRBV30 and TRBJ2-7, with TRBD2 identical over 14 bases. V was clipped by 1 base and J by 3 bases; unmatched bases: 14. The CDR3 contains 19 residues. Germline V gene sequence: CDR1 GTSNPN, CDR2 SVGIG (reference sequence). The CDR3 here is CAWSALLSGTSGSIYEQYF. The DNA of the CDR3 is TGTGCCTGGAGTGCCTTACTCTCCGGGACTAGCGGGAGTATCTACGAGCAGTACTTC.

This chain links TRBV9 with TRBJ2-5; D not resolved. CDR1 is SGDLS, CDR2 YYNGEE, per germline. The CDR3 is 14 amino acids. Trimming took 3 bases from V and 0 from J, leaving 9 bases between them. The CDR3, as DNA: TGTGCCAGCAGCGCATCCCTCAACCAAGAGACCCAGTACTTC. Translating it yields CASSASLNQETQYF.

The rearrangement uses TRBV28 and TRBJ2-7, with a possible D match to TRBD2 (5 bases). Trimming stripped 8 bases from V and 5 bases from J, with 31 bases between. The germline gives CDR1 MDHEN, CDR2 SYDVKM. The CDR3 runs to 18 residues. This CDR3 is CASGPPGGPRPGGDEQYV. The CDR3, as DNA: TGTGCCAGCGGTCCCCCCGGCGGGCCGCGCCCAGGTGGGGACGAGCAGTACGTC.

This clone showed up just a few times. The chain is built from TRBV9 and TRBJ2-1, with TRBD2 identical over 7 bases. Germline CDR1 is SGDLS and CDR2 is YYNGEE. V shed 1 base and J 9 bases; nucleotides not matched to a gene: 7. The CDR3 covers 14 residues. In nucleotides, the CDR3 is TGTGCCAGCAGCGTATTTGAGCGGGAAGGTGAGCAGTTCTTC. Residues: CASSVFEREGEQFF.

V and J are TRBV7-2 and TRBJ2-7; 7 bases are a match to TRBD2. With V trimmed by 2 bases and J by 0 bases, 4 bases remained unmatched. The germline gives CDR1 SGHTA, CDR2 FQGNSA. This CDR3 has 15 amino acids. CDR3 loop: CASSLSGVGSYEQYF. CDR3 coding DNA: TGTGCCAGCAGCTTAAGCGGGGTGGGCTCCTACGAGCAGTACTTC.

This clone came up a few times. The chain has TRBV7-2 and TRBJ2-5; either TRBD1 or TRBD2 may fit D (5 bases each). The CDR3 totals 15 residues. Trimming cost V 5 bases and J 3 bases, with 16 bases left between them. Germline V gene sequence: CDR1 SGHTA, CDR2 FQGNSA. CDR3: CASSRDGGWKETQYF. The CDR3 DNA reads TGTGCCAGCAGCCGGGATGGGGGTTGGAAAGAGACCCAGTACTTC.

The chain couples TRBV9 to TRBJ1-4, with D perhaps TRBD1 (6 bases). With 4 bases removed from V and 4 bases from J, the gap between germline ends came to 14 bases. The CDR3 is 15 amino acids. Germline loops: CDR1 SGDLS, CDR2 YYNGEE. This CDR3 is CASSPPGTSNEKLFF. The CDR3 DNA reads TGTGCCAGCAGCCCCCCCGGGACAAGTAATGAAAAACTGTTTTTT. The entire variable domain, with the rest obtained from reference TRBV9 and TRBJ1-4, is as follows: DSGVTQTPKHLITATGQRVTLRCSPRSGDLSVYWYQQSLDQGLQFLIQYYNGEERAKGNILERFSAQQFPDLHSELNLSSLELGDSALYFCASSPPGTSNEKLFFGSGTQLSVL.

The chain carries TRBV27 and TRBJ2-5; 8 bases match TRBD1. This CDR3 spans 13 amino acids. Germline CDR1 reads MNHEY; CDR2 reads SMNVEV (reference sequence). The V segment lost 7 bases and the J segment 2 bases; nucleotides outside the gene matches: 3. DNA of the CDR3: TGTGCCAGCACCGGACAGGGTCAAGAGACCCAGTACTTC. Protein product: CASTGQGQETQYF.

The J gene is TRBJ1-2, the V gene TRBV19, with D uncertain. Trimming cost V 7 bases and J 0 bases, with 12 bases left between them. Looked up from germline, CDR1 is LNHDA and CDR2 is SQIVND (reference sequence). The CDR3 length is 14 residues. CDR3 loop: CASTSGLANYGYTF. The CDR3 nucleotides read TGTGCCAGTACTTCCGGCTTAGCTAACTATGGCTACACCTTC.

The chain combines TRBV11-2 with TRBJ2-5; perhaps TRBD1 as D (5 bases). The CDR3 totals 14 residues. Per the germline V gene, CDR1 is SGHAT and CDR2 is FQNNGV. V was pared by 3 bases and J by 4 bases, with 12 bases between. As DNA, the CDR3 is TGTGCCAGCAGCTTCCAAGGGGTAGGAGAGACCCAGTACTTC. Its translation: CASSFQGVGETQYF. Complete variable domain (other parts from reference TRBV11-2 and TRBJ2-5): EAGVAQSPRYKIIEKRQSVAFWCNPISGHATLYWYQQILGQGPKLLIQFQNNGVVDDSQLPKDRFSAERLKGVDSTLKIQPAKLEDSAVYLCASSFQGVGETQYFGPGTRLLVL.